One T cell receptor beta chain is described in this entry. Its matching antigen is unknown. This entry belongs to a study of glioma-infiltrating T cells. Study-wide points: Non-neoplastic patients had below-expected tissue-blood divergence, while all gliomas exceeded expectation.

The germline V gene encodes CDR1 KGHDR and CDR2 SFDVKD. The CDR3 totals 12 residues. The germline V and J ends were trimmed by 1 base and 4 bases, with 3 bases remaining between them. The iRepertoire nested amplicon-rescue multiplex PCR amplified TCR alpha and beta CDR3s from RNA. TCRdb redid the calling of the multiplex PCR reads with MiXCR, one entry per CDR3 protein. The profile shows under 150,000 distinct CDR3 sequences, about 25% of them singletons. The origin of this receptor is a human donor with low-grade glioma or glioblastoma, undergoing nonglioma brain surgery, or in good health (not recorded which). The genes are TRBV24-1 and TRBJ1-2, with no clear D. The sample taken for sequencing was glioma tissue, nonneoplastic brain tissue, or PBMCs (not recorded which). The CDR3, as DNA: TGTGCCACCAGTGATTTTGCCTATGGCTACACCTTC. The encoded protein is CATSDFAYGYTF.